The source of this T cell receptor beta chain is a study of vaccination effects on CD4 cells after COVID-19. Under the ViraFEST assay, PBMC were stimulated with viral peptide pools so that antigen-specific CD4+ T cells expanded. Sequencing was performed afterwards. Following a roughly ten-day culture, CD4+ T cells were purified. Participants got two doses of BNT162b2 or mRNA-1273 vaccine. After removal of 0 bases from V and 5 bases from J, the junction contained 12 bases not matched to a gene. The CDR3 consists of 17 residues. Looked up from germline, CDR1 is ENHRY and CDR2 is SYGVKD. Concerning this clone itself: The antigen is undetermined.

Measured with immunoSEQ multiplex PCR; TCRdb has only the in-frame clones, and not every one. The sample lists around 16,000 clones; around 70% were seen once. Sequenced material: CD4+ T cells from PBMCs cultured with SARS-CoV-2 spike peptides, taken after COVID-19 vaccination. The source of this sequence is a human donor who received a COVID-19 vaccine. V and J are TRBV10-3 and TRBJ1-1; 7 positions agree with TRBD1. In DNA, the CDR3 is TGTGCCATCAGTGAGTCCGGGGCCAGGGGGGGGAGGACTGAAGCTTTCTTT. It yields the protein CAISESGARGGRTEAFF.